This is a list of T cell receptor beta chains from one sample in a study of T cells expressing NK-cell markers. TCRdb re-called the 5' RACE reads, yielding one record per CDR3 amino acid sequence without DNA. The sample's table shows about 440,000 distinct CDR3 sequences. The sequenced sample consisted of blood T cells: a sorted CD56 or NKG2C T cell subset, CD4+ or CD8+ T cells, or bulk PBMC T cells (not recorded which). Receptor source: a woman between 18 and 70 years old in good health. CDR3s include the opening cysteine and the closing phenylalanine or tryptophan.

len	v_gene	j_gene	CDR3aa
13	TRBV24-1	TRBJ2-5	CATSDELAETQYF
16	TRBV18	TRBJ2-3	CASSTGLGTGPDTQYF
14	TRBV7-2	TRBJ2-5	CASSPSLSEETQYF
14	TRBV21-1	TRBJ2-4	CASSKRLAKNIQYF
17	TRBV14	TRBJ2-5	CASSLGLAGTALETQYF
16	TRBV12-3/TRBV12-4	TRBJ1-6	CASSPASDGGTSPLHF
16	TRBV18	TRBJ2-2	CASSPFTSGATGELFF
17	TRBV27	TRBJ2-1	CASIPDSGNPSYNEQFF
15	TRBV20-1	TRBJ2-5	CSAPRDSNPRETQYF
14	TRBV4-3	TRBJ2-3	CASSQRTSTDTQYF
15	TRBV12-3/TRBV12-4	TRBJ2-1	CASSFSSGRNNEQFF
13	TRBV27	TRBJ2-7	CASRRDVAHEQYF
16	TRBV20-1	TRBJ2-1	CSARDPPSGDYNEQFF
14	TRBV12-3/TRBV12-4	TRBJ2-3	CASTEAGGEDTQYF
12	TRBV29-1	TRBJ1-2	CSVGGTGGGYTF
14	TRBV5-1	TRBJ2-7	CASSPSPGYYEQYF
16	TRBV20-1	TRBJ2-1	CSAKKMTGGTYNEQFF
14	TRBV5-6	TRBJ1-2	CASSLGGPRYGYTF
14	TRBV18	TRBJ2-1	CASSPLAGVVEQFF
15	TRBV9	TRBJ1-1	CASSVGWGANTEAFF
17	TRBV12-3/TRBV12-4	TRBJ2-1	CASSHDPSGGSYNEQFF
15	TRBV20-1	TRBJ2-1	CSASDLKTDNNEQFF
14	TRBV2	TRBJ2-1	CASTSRGAGNEQFF
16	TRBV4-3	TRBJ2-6	CASSPTTGVGANVLTF
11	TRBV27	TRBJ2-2	CASSRWGELFF
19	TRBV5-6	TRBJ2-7	CASSLALGPPGHFPYEQYF
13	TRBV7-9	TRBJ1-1	CASSGNGGTEAFF
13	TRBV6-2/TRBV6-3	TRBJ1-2	CASSYPNFGGYTF
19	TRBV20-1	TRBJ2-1	CSAPPPASGVRSSYNEQFF
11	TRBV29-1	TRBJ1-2	CSVENIYGYTF
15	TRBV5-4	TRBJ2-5	CASSQGGLLQETQYF
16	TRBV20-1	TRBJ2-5	CSARGPLAGMQETQYF
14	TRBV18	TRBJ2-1	CASYGTSGGGEQFF